Each of the 32 T cell receptor beta chains below was sequenced from the same sample in a study of OX40 agonist ivuxolimab in advanced cancers. TCRdb's copy holds only in-frame clones and misses some; the assay was immunoSEQ multiplex PCR. The sample lists 95,000 to 100,000 clones, 90% seen once, with under 2% in the top ten. The sequencing here drew on CD4+ or CD8+ T cells sorted from blood, taken in a trial of the OX40 agonist ivuxolimab. These receptors were taken from an adult with an advanced solid tumor such as melanoma, head and neck, liver or kidney cancer.

The chain employs TRBV5-1 and TRBJ2-2; TRBD2 agrees at 8 bases. The CDR3 consists of 15 residues. J lost 1 base, V lost 1 base, and 0 bases had no gene match. Germline CDR1 is SGHRS and CDR2 is YFSETQ. The CDR3 bases are TGCGCCAGCAGCTTGACTAGCGGGAACACCGGGGAGCTGTTTTTT. This gives the protein CASSLTSGNTGELFF.

The rearrangement joins TRBV7-9 to TRBJ1-4, with D possibly TRBD1 on 5 matching bases. V lost 2 bases and J 0 bases, leaving 10 bases between the germline ends. The CDR3 length is 16 residues. Germline CDR1 and CDR2: SEHNR and FQNEAQ (reference sequence). The CDR3 sequence: CASSLTGVATNEKLFF. The CDR3 DNA reads TGTGCCAGCAGCTTAACAGGTGTGGCAACTAATGAAAAACTGTTTTTT.

This chain links TRBV7-2 with TRBJ2-5, with TRBD1 matching 12 bases. The DNA end favors TRBJ2-7, so the J call may be wrong. The CDR3 has 15 amino acids. Germline CDR1 SGHTA, CDR2 FQGNSA. CDR3 sequence: CASSLTGTGGAEQYF. DNA of the CDR3: TGTGCCAGCAGCCTCACCGGGACAGGGGGCGCCGAGCAGTACTTC.

CDR3: CASSENGQVGETQYF. The CDR3 nucleotides are TGTGCCAGCAGTGAGAACGGACAGGTTGGGGAGACCCAGTACTTC. J is TRBJ2-5 and V is TRBV6-4, with 7 bases lining up with TRBD1. The CDR3 totals 15 residues. V lost 3 bases, J lost 5 bases, and 9 bases stayed unmatched. Germline CDR1 MRHNA, CDR2 SNTAGT.

The genes are TRBV6-4 and TRBJ2-3, with 8 nucleotides matching TRBD1. Germline lookup yields CDR1 MRHNA and CDR2 SNTAGT. The CDR3 has 12 amino acids. The J segment lost 5 bases and the V segment lost 10 bases, leaving 5 bases of the junction unmatched. The CDR3 loop is CATGQGGDTQYF. CDR3 coding DNA: TGTGCCACAGGACAGGGCGGAGATACGCAGTATTTT.

This clone was counted a single time. The rearrangement joins TRBV15 to TRBJ1-2, with TRBD1 matching over 10 bases. The CDR3 runs 14 residues. J gave up 5 bases and V 5 bases, and 5 bases lay outside the gene matches. Germline CDR1 and CDR2: LNHNV and YYDKDF (reference sequence). CDR3 nucleotides: TGTGCCACCAGCGTAGGGGGACAGGGGTATGGCTACACCTTC. Protein product: CATSVGGQGYGYTF. The full variable domain, its missing parts supplied by reference TRBV15 and TRBJ1-2, is DAMVIQNPRYQVTQFGKPVTLSCSQTLNHNVMYWYQQKSSQAPKLLFHYYDKDFNNEADTPDNFQSRRPNTSFCFLDIRSPGLGDTAMYLCATSVGGQGYGYTFGSGTRLTVV.

The chain carries TRBV15 and TRBJ1-5; D remains unclear. CDR1 is LNHNV and CDR2 is YYDKDF in the germline V gene (reference sequence). The CDR3 is 16 amino acids. Trimming took off 0 bases at V and 3 bases at J, with 12 bases between the two ends. The CDR3 reads CATSREGGVPNQPQHF. The CDR3 nucleotides are TGTGCCACCAGCAGAGAGGGAGGAGTGCCCAATCAGCCCCAGCATTTT. Full variable domain (outside the CDR3, taken from reference TRBV15 and TRBJ1-5): DAMVIQNPRYQVTQFGKPVTLSCSQTLNHNVMYWYQQKSSQAPKLLFHYYDKDFNNEADTPDNFQSRRPNTSFCFLDIRSPGLGDTAMYLCATSREGGVPNQPQHFGDGTRLSIL.

J is TRBJ1-1 and V is TRBV11-3, with D possibly matching TRBD1 (6 bases). The CDR3 totals 14 residues. CDR1 and CDR2 (germline): SGHNT, YENEEA. V lost 1 base and J 6 bases, leaving 12 bases between the germline ends. This chain's CDR3 is CASSLGEPGAEAFF. CDR3 nucleotide sequence: TGTGCCAGCAGCTTAGGAGAACCAGGGGCTGAAGCTTTCTTT.

This clone was counted only a few times. The chain carries TRBV2 and TRBJ1-5, with a tentative D call TRBD1 (5 bases). Germline CDR1 SNHLY, CDR2 FYNNEI. This CDR3 spans 15 amino acids. Trimming removed 5 bases at V and 0 bases at J, with 11 bases between. The DNA for the CDR3 is TGTGCCAGCAGTCCCGACAGATTTAGCAATCAGCCCCAGCATTTT. It encodes CASSPDRFSNQPQHF.

CDR3 sequence reads: CASSQEAAGVSETQYF. The CDR3, as DNA: TGTGCCAGCAGCCAAGAGGCAGCGGGAGTCTCCGAGACCCAGTACTTC. This chain joins TRBV14 and TRBJ2-5; TRBD2 agrees at 8 bases. In germline, CDR1 is SGHDN, CDR2 FVKESK. V trimming: 0 bases; J trimming: 5 bases; junction bases outside the gene matches: 8. The CDR3 runs to 16 residues.

The J gene is TRBJ2-3, the V gene TRBV19; D gene uncertain. From germline, CDR1 is LNHDA and CDR2 SQIVND (reference sequence). Trimming pared 1 base from V and 0 bases from J, leaving 14 bases between. This CDR3 has 17 amino acids. In DNA form, the CDR3 reads TGTGCCAGTAGTATAGTAACTCGGATTTCTAGCACAGATACGCAGTATTTT. Translation: CASSIVTRISSTDTQYF. Together with reference TRBV19 and TRBJ2-3, the CDR3 gives the full variable domain: DGGITQSPKYLFRKEGQNVTLSCEQNLNHDAMYWYRQDPGQGLRLIYYSQIVNDFQKGDIAEGYSVSREKKESFPLTVTSAQKNPTAFYLCASSIVTRISSTDTQYFGPGTRLTVL.

This chain joins TRBV21-1 and TRBJ1-2; TRBD1 is taken as the D call from the table, unchecked against the DNA. TRBV21-1 has pseudogene status. This CDR3 has 14 residues. The CDR3 bases are TGTGCCAGCAGCAAAGGCGGACAGGGGCCTGGCTACACCTTC. This gives the protein CASSKGGQGPGYTF.

The CDR3 DNA follows: TGTGCCAGTAGTATAGAGACTAGCGGAAACACAGATACGCAGTATTTT. It translates to CASSIETSGNTDTQYF. The V gene is TRBV19, the J gene TRBJ2-3, with 9 bases fitting TRBD2. CDR1 and CDR2 (germline): LNHDA, SQIVND (reference sequence). CDR3 length: 16 residues. With V trimmed by 0 bases and J by 2 bases, 3 bases remained unmatched.

The genes are TRBV28 and TRBJ2-7; TRBD2 aligns across 8 bases. The length of the CDR3 is 13 residues. In germline, CDR1 is MDHEN, CDR2 SYDVKM. With V trimmed by 7 bases and J by 0 bases, 2 bases remained unmatched. CDR3 nucleotide sequence: TGTGCCAGCATTACTAGCGGCTCCTACGAGCAGTACTTC. Translated: CASITSGSYEQYF.

The chain has TRBV5-1 and TRBJ1-5; 8 bases fit TRBD1. This CDR3 contains 15 residues. Looked up from germline, CDR1 is SGHRS and CDR2 is YFSETQ. The V and J ends lost 0 bases and 5 bases, in that order; junction bases with no gene match: 4. Written as DNA, the CDR3 is TGCGCCAGCAGCTTGGGGCCGGACAGGGATCAGCCCCAGCATTTT. It is translated as CASSLGPDRDQPQHF.

The V call is TRBV18, the J call TRBJ1-2, with D possibly TRBD1 on 5 matching bases. This CDR3 has 14 residues. Trimming shortened V by 2 bases and J by 8 bases, and 15 bases separated the two germline ends. CDR1 is KGHSH, CDR2 LQKENI, per germline. This CDR3 is CASSPFKGAEGYTF. DNA of the CDR3: TGTGCCAGCTCACCATTTAAAGGGGCCGAGGGCTACACCTTC.

This chain uses TRBV7-2 with TRBJ2-1; 10 nucleotides line up with TRBD2. Trimming removed 3 bases from V and 3 bases from J; junction bases left unmatched: 8. This CDR3 comprises 17 residues. Per the germline V gene, CDR1 is SGHTA and CDR2 is FQGNSA. The DNA for the CDR3 is TGTGCCAGCAGCTTGGAGGCTAGCGGGAGTTACTACAATGAGCAGTTCTTC. This gives the protein CASSLEASGSYYNEQFF.

This clone appeared a single time. The V and J genes are TRBV6-5 and TRBJ1-1, with D unclear. Germline V gene lookup returns CDR1 MNHEY and CDR2 SVGAGI. The V end lost 7 bases, the J end lost 1 base, and 13 bases lay between the germline ends. This CDR3 has 14 amino acids. The DNA for the CDR3 is TGTGCCAGCATCGCAAGGACGGCGAACACTGAAGCTTTCTTT. It yields the protein CASIARTANTEAFF.

The rearrangement joins TRBV9 to TRBJ2-3; 10 bases are a match to TRBD2. The germline V gene has CDR1 SGDLS and CDR2 YYNGEE. This CDR3 is 16 amino acids long. The ends lost 1 base at V and 5 bases at J; junction bases unmatched: 7. The CDR3 region is CASSVYLLAGEDTQYF. In DNA, the CDR3 is TGTGCCAGCAGCGTATATCTTCTAGCGGGAGAAGATACGCAGTATTTT.

Only a few counts were recorded for this clone. The chain has TRBV7-2 and TRBJ1-5; unclear D gene. This CDR3 spans 12 amino acids. Trimming removed 5 bases at V and 1 base at J, with 3 bases between. Germline V gene sequence: CDR1 SGHTA, CDR2 FQGNSA. The CDR3 is CASSTSNQPQHF. CDR3 sequence (DNA): TGTGCCAGCAGCACCAGCAATCAGCCCCAGCATTTT.

The chain couples TRBV21-1 to TRBJ1-1; the table's D call, TRBD1, was not checked against the DNA. TRBV21-1 is classified as a pseudogene. The CDR3 sequence is 14 residues long. The CDR3 region has the DNA TGTGCCAGCAAAACAGGGGTAAGGGGAACTGAAGCTTTCTTT. Residues: CASKTGVRGTEAFF.

The J gene is TRBJ1-2, the V gene TRBV10-3; a weak D match, TRBD1 (5 bases). Germline V gives CDR1 ENHRY, CDR2 SYGVKD. The V end was cut by 4 bases, the J end by 5 bases, with 14 bases between. The CDR3 runs to 14 residues. The CDR3 DNA follows: TGTGCCATCAGTGTGGAGGGAGAGGGGTATGGCTACACCTTC. Translated, it gives CAISVEGEGYGYTF.

CDR3 region: CSVDRGGREQFF. Here the CDR3 DNA reads TGCAGCGTTGATCGGGGGGGACGGGAGCAGTTCTTC. The chain recombines TRBV29-1 with TRBJ2-1; 8 positions match TRBD2. Germline V gives CDR1 SQVTM, CDR2 ANQGSEA. The CDR3 extends over 12 amino acids. With V trimmed by 3 bases and J by 10 bases, 5 bases remained unmatched.

This sequence joins TRBV6-1 and TRBJ2-5; 12 bases line up with TRBD1. The CDR3 totals 15 residues. Per the germline V gene, CDR1 is MNHNS and CDR2 is SASEGT. V was clipped by 6 bases and J by 5 bases; unmatched bases: 7. Here the CDR3 DNA reads TGTGCCAGCAGGGCCGGGACAGGGGGCTTGGAGACCCAGTACTTC. This sequence encodes CASRAGTGGLETQYF.

V gene TRBV4-2 combines with J gene TRBJ1-6; the match to TRBD1 covers 9 bases. The CDR3 runs to 21 residues. Looked up from germline, CDR1 is LGHNA and CDR2 is YNFKEQ. V was pared by 0 bases and J by 4 bases, with 16 bases of the junction left unmatched. The CDR3 here is CASSQDPTGQGREEYNSPLHF. In DNA form, the CDR3 reads TGTGCCAGCAGCCAAGATCCCACGGGACAGGGTAGGGAGGAGTATAATTCACCCCTCCACTTT.

The J gene is TRBJ2-7, the V gene TRBV7-3; perhaps TRBD2 as D (6 bases). This CDR3 spans 13 amino acids. The V gene lost 4 bases and the J gene lost 5 bases, with 12 bases spanning the gap. The germline gives CDR1 SGHTA, CDR2 FQGTGA. CDR3 in amino acids: CASSSTGRDEQYF. The DNA for the CDR3 is TGTGCCAGCAGCTCCACCGGGAGAGACGAGCAGTACTTC.

Here the CDR3 reads CASSLEVASGANVLTF. CDR3 coding DNA: TGTGCCAGCAGCTTAGAGGTCGCTTCTGGGGCCAACGTCCTGACTTTC. This chain links TRBV7-2 with TRBJ2-6; the D is unclear. The V end was cut by 1 base, the J end by 1 base, with 8 bases between. The CDR3 extends over 16 amino acids. Germline values: CDR1 SGHTA, CDR2 FQGNSA.

J is TRBJ2-3 and V is TRBV7-9; D is ambiguous. V lost 1 base to trimming and J lost 10 bases, with 12 bases between them. Per germline, CDR1 SEHNR and CDR2 FQNEAQ (reference sequence). The CDR3 covers 13 residues. The CDR3 spells CASSLGEVGAQYF. CDR3 DNA: TGTGCCAGCAGCTTAGGAGAGGTAGGAGCGCAGTATTTT.

In DNA, the CDR3 is TGTGCCACCACTCCAAGAGCGGCACAAGAGACCCAGTACTTC. It specifies CATTPRAAQETQYF. V and J are TRBV2 and TRBJ2-5, with a weak D call TRBD2 (5 bases). Between the trimmed V and J ends, which lost 10 bases and 2 bases, there was a span of 17 bases. Per germline, CDR1 SNHLY and CDR2 FYNNEI. CDR3 length: 14 residues. Drawing the rest from reference TRBV2 and TRBJ2-5, the complete variable domain is EPEVTQTPSHQVTQMGQEVILRCVPISNHLYFYWYRQILGQKVEFLVSFYNNEISEKSEIFDDQFSVERPDGSNFTLKIRSTKLEDSAMYFCATTPRAAQETQYFGPGTRLLVL.

The chain links TRBV6-1 to TRBJ1-1; TRBD1 might be the D (5 bases). Germline CDR1 reads MNHNS; CDR2 reads SASEGT. CDR3 length: 15 amino acids. Trimming took 10 bases from V and 1 from J, leaving 19 bases between them. CDR3 nucleotide sequence: TGTGCCACCAAGGGCAGAGGGGAGTGGAACACTGAAGCTTTCTTT. It specifies CATKGRGEWNTEAFF.

The chain recombines TRBV14 with TRBJ2-5; D is unresolved. V lost 2 bases, J lost 3 bases, and 1 base lay in between. The CDR3 totals 11 residues. The V gene's germline CDR1 is SGHDN and CDR2 FVKESK. The CDR3 here is CASSQKETQYF. CDR3 sequence (DNA): TGTGCCAGCAGCCAAAAAGAGACCCAGTACTTC.

The rearrangement uses TRBV5-1 and TRBJ2-2; 12 bases agree with TRBD2. The CDR3 extends over 17 amino acids. Germline CDR1 is SGHRS and CDR2 is YFSETQ. Unmatched junction bases numbered 4, after V lost 0 bases and J lost 4 bases. Written as DNA, the CDR3 is TGCGCCAGCAGCTTGGGACTAGCGGGAGCCGGCACCGGGGAGCTGTTTTTT. This encodes CASSLGLAGAGTGELFF.